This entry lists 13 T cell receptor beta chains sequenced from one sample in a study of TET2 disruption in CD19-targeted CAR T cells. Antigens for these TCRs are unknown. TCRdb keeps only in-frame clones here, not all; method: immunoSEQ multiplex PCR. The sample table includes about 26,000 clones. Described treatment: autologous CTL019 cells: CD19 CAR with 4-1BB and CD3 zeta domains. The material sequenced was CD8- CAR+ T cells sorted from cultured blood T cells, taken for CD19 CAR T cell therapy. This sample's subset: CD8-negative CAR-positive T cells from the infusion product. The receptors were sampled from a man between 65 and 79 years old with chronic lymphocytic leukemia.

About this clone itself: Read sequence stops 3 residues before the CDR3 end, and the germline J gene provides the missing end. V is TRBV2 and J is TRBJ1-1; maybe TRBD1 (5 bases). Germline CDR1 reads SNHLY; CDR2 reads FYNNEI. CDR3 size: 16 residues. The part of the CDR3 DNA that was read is TGTGCCAGCAGTCCCTCGGCGCGGGGCATTGGGGAGACC. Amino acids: CASSPSARGIGET. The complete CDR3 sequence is CASSPSARGIGETAFF. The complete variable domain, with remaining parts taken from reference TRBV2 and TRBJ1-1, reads EPEVTQTPSHQVTQMGQEVILRCVPISNHLYFYWYRQILGQKVEFLVSFYNNEISEKSEIFDDQFSVERPDGSNFTLKIRSTKLEDSAMYFCASSPSARGIGETAFFGQGTRLTVV.

CDR3 DNA, as far as it was read: TGCAGTGCCTCCGCCACCGGGACAGGGTTCGGTCAGCCC. This translates into CSASATGTGFGQP. The entire CDR3 is CSASATGTGFGQPQHF. The chain joins TRBV20-1 to TRBJ1-5, with TRBD1 matching over 9 bases. The read comes to an end 3 residues before the CDR3 does, leaving the germline J gene to fill in the end. CDR3 length equals 16 residues. The trim removed 6 bases at V and 6 bases at J, leaving 15 bases unmatched. Germline V gene data show CDR1 as DFQATT and CDR2 as SNEGSKA (reference sequence).

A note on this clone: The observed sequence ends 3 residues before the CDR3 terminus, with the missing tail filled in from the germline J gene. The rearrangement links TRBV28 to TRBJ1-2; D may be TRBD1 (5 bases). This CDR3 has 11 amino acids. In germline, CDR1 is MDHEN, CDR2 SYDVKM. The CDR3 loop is CASSFLGTYTF. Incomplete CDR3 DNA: TGTGCCAGCAGTTTCCTTGGGACT.

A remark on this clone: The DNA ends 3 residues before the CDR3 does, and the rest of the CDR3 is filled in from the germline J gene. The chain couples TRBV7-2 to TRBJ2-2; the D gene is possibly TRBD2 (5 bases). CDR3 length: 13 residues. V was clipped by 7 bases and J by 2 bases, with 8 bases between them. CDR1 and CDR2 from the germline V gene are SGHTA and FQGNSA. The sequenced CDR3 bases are TGTGCCAGCACTAGCTATAACACCGGGGAG. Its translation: CASTSYNTGE. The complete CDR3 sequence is CASTSYNTGELFF.

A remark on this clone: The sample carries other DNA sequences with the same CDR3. CDR3 DNA, as far as it was read: TGTGCCAGCTCCTTTGGAGGACAGGGTTTGAATGAG. This translates into CASSFGGQGLNE. In full, the CDR3 reads CASSFGGQGLNEQFF. The gene calls are TRBV18 and TRBJ2-1; TRBD1 matches at 8 bases. Read sequence stops 3 residues before the CDR3 end, and the germline J gene provides the missing end. Trimming took 6 bases from V and 7 from J; bases not matched to a gene: 11. This CDR3 is 15 amino acids long. In germline, CDR1 is KGHSH, CDR2 LQKENI.

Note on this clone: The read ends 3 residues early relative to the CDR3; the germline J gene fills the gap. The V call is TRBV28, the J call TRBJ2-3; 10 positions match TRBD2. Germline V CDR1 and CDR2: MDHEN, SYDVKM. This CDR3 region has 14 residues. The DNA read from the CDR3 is TGTGCCAGCAGTCGACGACTAGCGGGTCAGGCG. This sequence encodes CASSRRLAGQA. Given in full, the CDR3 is CASSRRLAGQAQYF.

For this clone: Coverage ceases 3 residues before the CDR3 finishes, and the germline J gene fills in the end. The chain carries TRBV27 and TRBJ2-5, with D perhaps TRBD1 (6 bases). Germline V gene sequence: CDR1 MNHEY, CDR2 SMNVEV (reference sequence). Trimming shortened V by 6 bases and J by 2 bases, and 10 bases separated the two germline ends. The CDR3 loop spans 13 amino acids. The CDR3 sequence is CASRPDSQETQYF. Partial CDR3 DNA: TGTGCCAGCAGACCGGACAGTCAAGAGACC.

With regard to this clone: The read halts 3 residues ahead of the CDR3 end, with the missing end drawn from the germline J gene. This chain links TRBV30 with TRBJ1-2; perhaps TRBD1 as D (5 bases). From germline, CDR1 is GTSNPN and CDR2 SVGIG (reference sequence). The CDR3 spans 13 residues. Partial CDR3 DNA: TGTGCCTATGCACTTCGGGGGGGGGAGACC. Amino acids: CAYALRGGET. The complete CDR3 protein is CAYALRGGETYTF.

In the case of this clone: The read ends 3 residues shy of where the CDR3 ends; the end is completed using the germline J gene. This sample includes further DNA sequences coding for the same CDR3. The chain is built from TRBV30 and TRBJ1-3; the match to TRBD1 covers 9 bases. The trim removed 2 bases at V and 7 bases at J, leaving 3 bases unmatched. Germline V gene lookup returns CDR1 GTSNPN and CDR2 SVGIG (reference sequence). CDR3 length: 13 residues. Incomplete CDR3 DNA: TGTGCCTGGAGTACAGGACAGGGGAACACC. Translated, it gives CAWSTGQGNT. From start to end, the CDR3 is CAWSTGQGNTIYF. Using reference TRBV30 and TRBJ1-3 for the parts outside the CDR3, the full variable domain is SQTIHQWPATLVQPVGSPLSLECTVEGTSNPNLYWYRQAAGRGLQLLFYSVGIGQISSEVPQNLSASRPQDRQFILSSKKLLLSDSGFYLCAWSTGQGNTIYFGEGSWLTVV.

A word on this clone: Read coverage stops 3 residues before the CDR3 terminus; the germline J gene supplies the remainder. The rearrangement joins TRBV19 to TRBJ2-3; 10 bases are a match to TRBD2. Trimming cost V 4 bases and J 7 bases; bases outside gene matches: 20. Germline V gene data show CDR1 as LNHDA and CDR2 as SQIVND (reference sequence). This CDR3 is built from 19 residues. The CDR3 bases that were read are TGTGCCAGTAGTAGGTACGGGCCTAGCGGGGGCCCTCCCAAAAATACG. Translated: CASSRYGPSGGPPKNT. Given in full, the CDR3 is CASSRYGPSGGPPKNTQYF.

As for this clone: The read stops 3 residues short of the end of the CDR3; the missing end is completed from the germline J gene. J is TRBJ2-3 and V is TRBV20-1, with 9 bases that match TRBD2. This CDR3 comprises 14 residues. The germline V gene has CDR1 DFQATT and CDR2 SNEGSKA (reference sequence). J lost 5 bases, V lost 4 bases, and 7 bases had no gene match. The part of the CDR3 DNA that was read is TGCAGTGCTAAGCCGGGACTAGCAGGAGATACG. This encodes CSAKPGLAGDT. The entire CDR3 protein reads CSAKPGLAGDTQYF.

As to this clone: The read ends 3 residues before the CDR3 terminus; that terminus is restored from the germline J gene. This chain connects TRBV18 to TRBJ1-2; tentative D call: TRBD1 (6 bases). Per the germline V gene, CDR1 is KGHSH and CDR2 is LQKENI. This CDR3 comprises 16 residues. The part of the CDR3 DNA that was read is TGTGCCAGCTCACCAGCGAGCGGGGGCGGCACAGATACC. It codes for CASSPASGGGTDT. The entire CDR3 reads CASSPASGGGTDTYTF. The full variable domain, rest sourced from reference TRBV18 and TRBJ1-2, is NAGVMQNPRHLVRRRGQEARLRCSPMKGHSHVYWYRQLPEEGLKFMVYLQKENIIDESGMPKERFSAEFPKEGPSILRIQQVVRGDSAAYFCASSPASGGGTDTYTFGSGTRLTVV.

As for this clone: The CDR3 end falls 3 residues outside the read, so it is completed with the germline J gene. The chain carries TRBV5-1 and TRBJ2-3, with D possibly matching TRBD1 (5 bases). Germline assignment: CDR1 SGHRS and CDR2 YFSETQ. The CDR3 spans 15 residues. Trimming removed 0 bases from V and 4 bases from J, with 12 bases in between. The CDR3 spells CASSLGGTRADTQYF. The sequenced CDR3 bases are TGCGCCAGCAGCTTGGGGGGCACAAGGGCAGATACG.